Included here is one TCR beta chain sequence, with context. TCRdb passed the reads through MiXCR, listing each CDR3 protein once. The sample lists approximately 320,000 distinct CDR3 sequences; more than 8% were seen once. CDR1 DFQATT and CDR2 SNEGSKA come from the germline V gene (reference sequence). V lost 3 bases to trimming and J lost 3 bases, with 12 bases between them. This CDR3 is 13 amino acids long. This entry is derived from a study of T cell repertoires in cytomegalovirus infection. About the study: An indication of both CMV infection and matching HLA type came from public TCR beta signatures.

Source material: PBMCs. The chain employs TRBV20-1 and TRBJ2-7; the D gene is possibly TRBD1 (6 bases). This receptor was taken from a human donor in good health (CMV status not recorded). Some clones in this sample may be carry-over from other donors' samples. The CDR3 sequence: CSASPQGIYEQYF. CDR3 coding DNA: TGCAGTGCTAGCCCACAGGGAATCTACGAGCAGTACTTC.